The clone carrying this T cell receptor beta chain came up once. Its antigen remains unknown. The same CDR3 also results from other DNA sequences found in this sample. It was second doses at about 4 or about 12 weeks that were pooled. Repertoires were generated with immunoSEQ multiplex PCR, while TCRdb's copy carries only in-frame clones and drops some. The sample shows 65,000 to 75,000 clones, around 81% of them seen only once. Trimming shortened V by 7 bases and J by 0 bases, and 11 bases separated the two germline ends. The CDR3 sequence is 14 residues long. The germline V gene encodes CDR1 ENHRY and CDR2 SYGVKD. This record belongs to a study of T cell responses to AZD1222 COVID-19 vaccine. Study-wide points: Most donors were white British and more were female, and clonal diversity was possibly underestimated. Reportedly, close to half of spike-specific TCRs are directed against unmutated variant regions. Elevations in Spike-specific TCR breadth and depth followed administration of two AZD1222 doses.

This rearrangement joins TRBV10-3 to TRBJ2-3; D assignment may be TRBD1 or TRBD2 (6 bases each). The sequence derives from an adult who received the AZD1222 COVID-19 vaccine. The sample consisted of peripheral blood, taken 28 days after the second AZD1222 dose. The CDR3 protein is CAITGATSTDTQYF. The CDR3 bases are TGTGCCATCACGGGGGCCACTAGCACAGATACGCAGTATTTT.